What follows are 30 T cell receptor beta chains derived from one specimen sequenced in a study of graft-versus-host responses after intestinal transplantation. Sequencing used immunoSEQ multiplex PCR; TCRdb keeps in-frame clones, though not all of them. This table holds about 130,000 clones, approximately 90% found once. Antigens for these TCRs are unknown. The source material was unstimulated CD4+ T cells sorted from spleen or lymph node cells, sampled before intestinal transplant. The receptors shown here come from a human donor who received an intestinal transplant.

The V call is TRBV21-1, the J call TRBJ2-7; the D call of TRBD2 is as the table states it, not checked on the DNA. TRBV21-1 is classified as a pseudogene. There are 15 residues in the CDR3. The CDR3 sequence is CASSWTSGGSYEQYF. The CDR3 bases are TGTGCCAGCAGCTGGACTAGCGGGGGCTCCTACGAGCAGTACTTC.

This clone was picked up a small number of times. CDR3 sequence: CASSPVPLISYTF. DNA for the CDR3: TGTGCCAGCAGCCCCGTCCCCCTAATCAGCTACACCTTC. This chain connects TRBV5-6 to TRBJ1-2; no clear D. The CDR3 is made up of 13 amino acids. Germline CDR1 SGHDT, CDR2 YYEEEE. The ends were cut back, 4 bases at V and 9 bases at J, with 16 bases in the middle.

V gene TRBV5-4 combines with J gene TRBJ2-2; 9 nucleotides match TRBD2. The ends lost 4 bases at V and 5 bases at J; junction bases unmatched: 6. This CDR3 is 15 amino acids long. Germline V gene sequence: CDR1 SGHNT, CDR2 YYREEE (reference sequence). CDR3 sequence reads: CASSPTLAGTGELFF. In nucleotides, the CDR3 is TGTGCCAGCAGCCCGACCCTAGCGGGGACCGGGGAGCTGTTTTTT.

This chain links TRBV7-8 with TRBJ2-1; D gene unclear. The germline V gene encodes CDR1 SGHVS and CDR2 FQNEAQ. This CDR3 has 12 residues. Between the trimmed V and J ends, which lost 4 bases and 8 bases, there was a span of 9 bases. CDR3 protein: CASSWIGDEQFF. CDR3 coding DNA: TGTGCCAGCAGCTGGATTGGGGATGAGCAGTTCTTC.

This chain connects TRBV7-3 to TRBJ2-1; D ambiguous. V dropped 2 bases and J dropped 8 bases, with 10 bases sitting between them. In germline, CDR1 is SGHTA, CDR2 FQGTGA. CDR3 length equals 13 residues. In nucleotides, the CDR3 is TGTGCCAGCAGCTTATTTCATCCGGATGAGCAGTTCTTC. Translating it yields CASSLFHPDEQFF.

The chain recombines TRBV19 with TRBJ2-5, with D hard to call. Germline CDR1 and CDR2: LNHDA and SQIVND (reference sequence). Trimming left V 3 bases short and J 5 bases short, with 13 bases between. CDR3 length: 14 amino acids. This CDR3 is CASSITANGETQYF. The CDR3 DNA is TGTGCCAGTAGTATCACGGCGAATGGGGAGACCCAGTACTTC.

Written as DNA, the CDR3 is TGTGCCAGTAGCATTTTGAGTGGGTCGGGGGGAGAGACCCAGTACTTC. It is translated as CASSILSGSGGETQYF. The chain uses TRBV19 and TRBJ2-5; 7 nucleotides match TRBD2. The CDR3 extends over 16 amino acids. V lost 6 bases, J lost 4 bases, and 14 bases stayed unmatched. Germline V lookup: CDR1 LNHDA, CDR2 SQIVND (reference sequence).

This chain links TRBV27 with TRBJ1-1; D is uncertain. Per germline, CDR1 MNHEY and CDR2 SMNVEV (reference sequence). V lost 6 bases and J lost 3, with 14 bases in between. CDR3 size: 14 residues. In DNA, the CDR3 is TGTGCCAGCAGCTGGAGGGCTCTAGACACTGAAGCTTTCTTT. Residues: CASSWRALDTEAFF.

In this sample, this clone turned up a few times. The V call is TRBV5-1, the J call TRBJ2-4, with 7 nucleotides matching TRBD1. CDR1 and CDR2 (germline): SGHRS, YFSETQ. J gave up 4 bases and V 7 bases, and 8 bases lay outside the gene matches. This CDR3 is built from 14 residues. CDR3 residues: CASADGTVKNIQYF. CDR3 sequence (DNA): TGCGCCAGCGCCGACGGGACAGTAAAAAACATTCAGTACTTC.

V gene TRBV5-5 combines with J gene TRBJ2-7; D perhaps matches TRBD1 (6 bases). Trimming took off 1 base at V and 0 bases at J, with 11 bases between the two ends. Germline values: CDR1 SGHKS, CDR2 YYEKEE (reference sequence). This CDR3 region has 15 residues. The CDR3 DNA is TGTGCCAGCAGCTTGCGGGACACCGGCTCCTACGAGCAGTACTTC. Its translation: CASSLRDTGSYEQYF.

This chain connects TRBV4-2 to TRBJ1-1; D not certain. CDR3 length: 14 amino acids. Germline-derived CDR1 and CDR2 are LGHNA and YNFKEQ. With 1 base removed from V and 1 base from J, the gap between germline ends came to 7 bases. The CDR3 loop reads CASSQVVGNTEAFF. In DNA, the CDR3 is TGTGCCAGCAGCCAAGTAGTGGGGAACACTGAAGCTTTCTTT.

The chain carries TRBV11-2 and TRBJ1-1; 7 bases map to TRBD1. V was clipped by 8 bases and J by 0 bases; unmatched bases: 3. This CDR3 is built from 13 residues. Germline loops: CDR1 SGHAT, CDR2 FQNNGV. For the CDR3, the DNA is TGTGCCAGCCGGGGACAGATGAACACTGAAGCTTTCTTT. Translation: CASRGQMNTEAFF.

This chain links TRBV5-1 with TRBJ2-1; 7 nucleotides align to TRBD2. The CDR3 is 13 amino acids. Germline V gives CDR1 SGHRS, CDR2 YFSETQ. V shed 4 bases, J shed 5 bases, and the junction held 3 bases outside the gene matches. This chain's CDR3 is CASSPGLNNEQFF. CDR3 coding DNA: TGCGCCAGCAGCCCGGGACTAAACAATGAGCAGTTCTTC.

The rearrangement uses TRBV5-1 and TRBJ2-7; TRBD1 aligns across 7 bases. CDR3 length: 15 amino acids. V shed 0 bases and J 3 bases; nucleotides not matched to a gene: 6. Germline V gives CDR1 SGHRS, CDR2 YFSETQ. The CDR3 nucleotides read TGCGCCAGCAGCTTGGGTAGGGGGCCGATCTACGAGCAGTACTTC. Amino acids: CASSLGRGPIYEQYF.

The chain links TRBV10-2 to TRBJ2-3; D remains unclear. The V end lost 2 bases, the J end lost 1 base, and 4 bases lay between the germline ends. This CDR3 comprises 13 residues. Germline V CDR1 and CDR2: WSHSY, SAAADI. The CDR3 protein is CASSETGTDTQYF. The CDR3 nucleotides are TGCGCCAGCAGTGAGACAGGCACAGATACGCAGTATTTT.

The genes are TRBV2 and TRBJ2-7, with 9 bases matching TRBD1. CDR3 size: 14 residues. V was pared by 6 bases and J by 3 bases, with 6 bases of the junction left unmatched. Germline-derived CDR1 and CDR2 are SNHLY and FYNNEI. CDR3 in amino acids: CASRSGTGFYEQYF. In nucleotides, the CDR3 is TGTGCCAGCAGGTCCGGGACAGGGTTCTACGAGCAGTACTTC.

This chain connects TRBV2 to TRBJ1-3; TRBD1 aligns across 7 bases. The CDR3 sequence is 15 residues long. The junction had 4 bases not matched to a gene; V was cut back by 5 bases and J by 0 bases. The germline CDR1 and CDR2 sequences are SNHLY and FYNNEI. CDR3 coding DNA: TGTGCCAGCAGTCGAAACAGGGGCTCTGGAAACACCATATATTTT. Encoded protein: CASSRNRGSGNTIYF.

The genes are TRBV15 and TRBJ2-7; 8 bases are shared with TRBD2. Germline V lookup: CDR1 LNHNV, CDR2 YYDKDF (reference sequence). V was pared by 5 bases and J by 0 bases, with 3 bases of the junction left unmatched. CDR3 size: 14 residues. CDR3 protein: CATSRSGTSYEQYF. The CDR3 coding sequence is TGTGCCACCAGCCGTAGCGGGACCTCCTACGAGCAGTACTTC.

This rearrangement joins TRBV6-5 to TRBJ2-2; TRBD2 might be the D (6 bases). The ends were cut back, 7 bases at V and 7 bases at J, with 10 bases in the middle. The CDR3 contains 12 residues. The germline V gene encodes CDR1 MNHEY and CDR2 SVGAGI. CDR3 sequence (DNA): TGTGCCAGCACCTCGCGGGGCGGGGAGCTGTTTTTT. It codes for CASTSRGGELFF.

This CDR3 is CASSDRGLGYGYTF. The CDR3 coding sequence is TGTGCCAGTAGTGACAGGGGGCTGGGCTATGGCTACACCTTC. The V call is TRBV19, the J call TRBJ1-2, with TRBD1 identical over 10 bases. The V segment lost 5 bases and the J segment 4 bases; nucleotides outside the gene matches: 4. The CDR3 runs to 14 residues. Germline values: CDR1 LNHDA, CDR2 SQIVND (reference sequence).

This sequence joins TRBV9 and TRBJ2-1, with TRBD2 matching over 8 bases. Germline CDR1 is SGDLS and CDR2 is YYNGEE. This CDR3 is built from 16 residues. The junction had 8 bases not matched to a gene; V was cut back by 0 bases and J by 6 bases. CDR3: CASSVDPGLGPNEQFF. CDR3 nucleotide sequence: TGTGCCAGCAGCGTAGATCCGGGACTAGGCCCCAATGAGCAGTTCTTC.

This chain joins TRBV14 and TRBJ2-7; either TRBD1 or TRBD2 may supply D (5 bases each). The germline V gene encodes CDR1 SGHDN and CDR2 FVKESK. Trimming stripped 4 bases from V and 4 bases from J, with 20 bases between. This CDR3 is built from 16 residues. The CDR3 region has the DNA TGTGCCAGCAGCCGACTACCGGGGACGGACGCATACGAGCAGTACTTC. Its protein is CASSRLPGTDAYEQYF.

The table lists this clone with a few counts. The chain is built from TRBV10-3 and TRBJ1-5; D unresolved. Trimming left V 3 bases short and J 4 bases short, with 4 bases between. Germline CDR1 reads ENHRY; CDR2 reads SYGVKD. The CDR3 runs to 12 residues. The CDR3 DNA is TGTGCCATCAGTGATGGGAATCAGCCCCAGCATTTT. Its translation is CAISDGNQPQHF.

The gene calls are TRBV11-2 and TRBJ2-6; D unresolved. The V gene lost 3 bases and the J gene lost 0 bases, with 9 bases spanning the gap. Germline CDR1 reads SGHAT; CDR2 reads FQNNGV. The CDR3 has 16 amino acids. Here the CDR3 reads CASSLSEASGANVLTF. DNA for the CDR3: TGTGCCAGCAGCTTGTCAGAAGCCTCTGGGGCCAACGTCCTGACTTTC.

The chain has TRBV5-1 and TRBJ2-7, with TRBD1 identical over 9 bases. Germline trimming cut 5 bases from V and 2 bases from J; bases unmatched to any gene: 11. CDR1 is SGHRS and CDR2 is YFSETQ in the germline V gene. The CDR3 sequence is 16 residues long. The CDR3 here is CASSPSWDRVAYEQYF. The CDR3 region has the DNA TGCGCCAGCAGTCCAAGCTGGGACAGGGTCGCCTACGAGCAGTACTTC.

This chain connects TRBV5-1 to TRBJ2-2, with D maybe TRBD2 (6 bases). From germline, CDR1 is SGHRS and CDR2 YFSETQ. The CDR3 has 16 residues. Trimming took 0 bases from V and 5 from J, leaving 14 bases between them. The CDR3 nucleotides are TGCGCCAGCAGCTTGGTACGGACTGGGGGGACCGGGGAGCTGTTTTTT. Translated, it gives CASSLVRTGGTGELFF.

J is TRBJ2-1 and V is TRBV11-3, with D unclear. V was cut by 0 bases and J by 7 bases, with 7 bases left in between. This CDR3 comprises 13 residues. Germline V gives CDR1 SGHNT, CDR2 YENEEA. The CDR3 region has the DNA TGTGCCAGCAGCTTAGATAGGTTAAATGAGCAGTTCTTC. Protein sequence: CASSLDRLNEQFF.

The chain combines TRBV11-2 with TRBJ1-2; possibly TRBD1 for D (6 bases). The CDR3 is 13 amino acids. With 3 bases removed from V and 6 bases from J, the gap between germline ends came to 11 bases. Germline CDR1 SGHAT, CDR2 FQNNGV. CDR3 in amino acids: CASSLAGADGYTF. The CDR3 DNA reads as TGTGCCAGCAGCTTGGCAGGGGCAGATGGCTACACCTTC.

CDR3 sequence reads: CASTRRLSYNEQFF. The CDR3 coding sequence is TGTGCCAGCACCCGACGTCTTTCCTACAATGAGCAGTTCTTC. The chain employs TRBV6-1 and TRBJ2-1; D gene ambiguous. The CDR3 has 14 residues. Germline CDR1 and CDR2: MNHNS and SASEGT. Trimming took 7 bases from V and 1 from J, leaving 11 bases between them.

CDR3 DNA sequence: TGTGCCAGTAGGGTTCTAGGACAGGGGCATGAAAAACTGTTTTTT. Translating gives CASRVLGQGHEKLFF. This chain connects TRBV19 to TRBJ1-4; 9 positions agree with TRBD1. The CDR3 sequence is 15 residues long. CDR1 is LNHDA, CDR2 SQIVND, per germline (reference sequence). After removal of 6 bases from V and 6 bases from J, the junction contained 8 bases not matched to a gene.